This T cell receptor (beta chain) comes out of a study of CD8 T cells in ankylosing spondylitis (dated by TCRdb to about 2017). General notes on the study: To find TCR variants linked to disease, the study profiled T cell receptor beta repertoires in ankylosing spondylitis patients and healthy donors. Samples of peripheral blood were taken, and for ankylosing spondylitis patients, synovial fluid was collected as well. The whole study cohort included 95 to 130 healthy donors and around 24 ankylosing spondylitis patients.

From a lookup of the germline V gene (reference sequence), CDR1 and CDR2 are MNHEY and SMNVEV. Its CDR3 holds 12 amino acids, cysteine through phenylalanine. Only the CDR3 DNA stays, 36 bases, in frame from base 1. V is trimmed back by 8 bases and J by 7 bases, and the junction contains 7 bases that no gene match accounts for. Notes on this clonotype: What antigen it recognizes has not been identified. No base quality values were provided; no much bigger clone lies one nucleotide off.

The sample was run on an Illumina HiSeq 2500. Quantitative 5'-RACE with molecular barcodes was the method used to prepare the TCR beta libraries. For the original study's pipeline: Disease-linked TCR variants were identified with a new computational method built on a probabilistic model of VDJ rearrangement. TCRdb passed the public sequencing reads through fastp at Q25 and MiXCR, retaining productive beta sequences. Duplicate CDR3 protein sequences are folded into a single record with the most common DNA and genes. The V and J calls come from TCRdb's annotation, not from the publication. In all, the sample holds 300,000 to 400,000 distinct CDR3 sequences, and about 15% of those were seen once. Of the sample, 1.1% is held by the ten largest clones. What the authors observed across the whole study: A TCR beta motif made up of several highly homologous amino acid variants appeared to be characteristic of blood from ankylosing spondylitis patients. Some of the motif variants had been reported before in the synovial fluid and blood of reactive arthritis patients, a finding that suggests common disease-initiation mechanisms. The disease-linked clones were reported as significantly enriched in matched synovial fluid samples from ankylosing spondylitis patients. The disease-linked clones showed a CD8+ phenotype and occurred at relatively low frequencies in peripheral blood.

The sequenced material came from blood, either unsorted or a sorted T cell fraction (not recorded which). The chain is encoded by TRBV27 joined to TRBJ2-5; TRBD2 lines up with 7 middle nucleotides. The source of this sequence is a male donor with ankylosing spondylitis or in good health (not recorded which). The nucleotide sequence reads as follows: TGTGCCAGCCGTCCGGGGGGAGGGACCCAGTACTTC. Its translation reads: CASRPGGGTQYF.